This T cell receptor beta chain was identified during a study of tumor-infiltrating lymphocytes in primary liver carcinoma. Study results and caveats: Among the pair types, tumor region pairs showed more overlap than tumor-adjacent and tumor-blood pairs. Tumors had a significantly higher top-250-clone fraction than blood (p = 0.039).

Unsorted bulk tissue (roughly 17-34 mg) underwent RNA and DNA co-extraction. As to this clonotype: What it binds is not known. The junction does not match germline at one end; this may be a read error.

Using a constant-region primer together with ProtoScript II reverse transcriptase, TCR beta cDNA was made from about 500 ng of total RNA. Libraries for TCR beta were built through three nested multiplex PCR rounds, which together made up a slightly modified ARM-PCR procedure. TRBV1-TRBV30 forward primers paired with a C-beta reverse primer were used in the first two PCR rounds, which ran roughly 9 cycles each. TCRdb recomputed calls from the multiplex PCR reads with MiXCR, one row per CDR3 protein. The sample records 90,000 to 150,000 distinct CDR3 sequences, around 65% being singletons. The CDR3 runs 16 residues. Per germline, CDR1 SGHAT and CDR2 FQDESV (reference sequence).

The sample taken for sequencing was tumor-adjacent normal liver tissue. The chain has TRBV11-1 and TRBJ2-1, with D possibly TRBD1 on 6 matching bases. This TCR was sampled from a woman aged 55 to 70 with primary liver carcinoma and hepatitis B virus infection. CDR3 in amino acids: CASSSSMGAFSNEQSF. The CDR3 nucleotides are TGTGCCAGTAGCTCGAGTATGGGGGCGTTTAGCAATGAGCAGTCCTTC.